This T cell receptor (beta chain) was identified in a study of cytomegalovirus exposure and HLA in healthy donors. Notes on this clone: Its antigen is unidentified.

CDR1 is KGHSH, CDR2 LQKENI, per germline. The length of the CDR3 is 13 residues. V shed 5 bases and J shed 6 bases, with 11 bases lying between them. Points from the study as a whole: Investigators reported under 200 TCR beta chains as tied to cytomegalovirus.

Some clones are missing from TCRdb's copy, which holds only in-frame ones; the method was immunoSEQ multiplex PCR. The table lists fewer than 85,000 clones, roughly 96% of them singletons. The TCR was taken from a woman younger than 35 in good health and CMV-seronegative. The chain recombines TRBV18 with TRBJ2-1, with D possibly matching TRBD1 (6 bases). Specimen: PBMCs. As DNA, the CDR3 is TGTGCCAGCTCATCGGGACATAGCAATGAGCAGTTCTTC. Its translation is CASSSGHSNEQFF. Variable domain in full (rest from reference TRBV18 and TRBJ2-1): NAGVMQNPRHLVRRRGQEARLRCSPMKGHSHVYWYRQLPEEGLKFMVYLQKENIIDESGMPKERFSAEFPKEGPSILRIQQVVRGDSAAYFCASSSGHSNEQFFGPGTRLTVL.